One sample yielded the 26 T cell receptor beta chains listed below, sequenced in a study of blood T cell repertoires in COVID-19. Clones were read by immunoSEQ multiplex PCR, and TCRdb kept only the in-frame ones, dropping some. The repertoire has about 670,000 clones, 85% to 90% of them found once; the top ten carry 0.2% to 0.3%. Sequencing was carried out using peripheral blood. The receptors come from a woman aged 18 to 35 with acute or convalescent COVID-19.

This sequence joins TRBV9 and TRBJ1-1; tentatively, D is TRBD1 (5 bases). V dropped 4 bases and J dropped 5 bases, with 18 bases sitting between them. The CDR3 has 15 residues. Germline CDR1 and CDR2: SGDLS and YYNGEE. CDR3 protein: CASSSAGGTNTEAFF. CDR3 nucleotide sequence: TGTGCCAGCAGCTCCGCGGGGGGAACGAATACTGAAGCTTTCTTT. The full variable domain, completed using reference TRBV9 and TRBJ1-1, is DSGVTQTPKHLITATGQRVTLRCSPRSGDLSVYWYQQSLDQGLQFLIQYYNGEERAKGNILERFSAQQFPDLHSELNLSSLELGDSALYFCASSSAGGTNTEAFFGQGTRLTVV.

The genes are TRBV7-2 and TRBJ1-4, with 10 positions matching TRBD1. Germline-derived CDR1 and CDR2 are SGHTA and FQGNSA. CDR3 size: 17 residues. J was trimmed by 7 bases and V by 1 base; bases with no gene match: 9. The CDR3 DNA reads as TGTGCCAGCAGCTTAGTTGGGACAGGGGCTCTAATTGAAAAACTGTTTTTT. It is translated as CASSLVGTGALIEKLFF.

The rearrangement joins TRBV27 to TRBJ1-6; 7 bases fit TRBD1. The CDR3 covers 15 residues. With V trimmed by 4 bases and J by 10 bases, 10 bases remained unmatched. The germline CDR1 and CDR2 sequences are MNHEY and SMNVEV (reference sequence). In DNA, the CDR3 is TGTGCCAGCAGTTCGAGACAGGGCCTGGGGTCACCCCTCCACTTT. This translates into CASSSRQGLGSPLHF.

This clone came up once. CDR3 sequence reads: CASSRQGITYEQYF. The DNA for the CDR3 is TGTGCCAGCTCACGTCAGGGAATAACCTACGAGCAGTACTTC. This chain joins TRBV18 and TRBJ2-7; the D gene is possibly TRBD1 (5 bases). This CDR3 has 14 amino acids. Trimming removed 4 bases from V and 2 bases from J, with 12 bases in between. Germline CDR1 and CDR2: KGHSH and LQKENI.

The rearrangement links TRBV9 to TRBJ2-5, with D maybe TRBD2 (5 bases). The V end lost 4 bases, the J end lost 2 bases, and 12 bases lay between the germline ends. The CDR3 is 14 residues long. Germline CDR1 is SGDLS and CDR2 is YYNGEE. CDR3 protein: CASSTSGAQETQYF. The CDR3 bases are TGTGCCAGCAGCACGAGCGGTGCTCAAGAGACCCAGTACTTC.

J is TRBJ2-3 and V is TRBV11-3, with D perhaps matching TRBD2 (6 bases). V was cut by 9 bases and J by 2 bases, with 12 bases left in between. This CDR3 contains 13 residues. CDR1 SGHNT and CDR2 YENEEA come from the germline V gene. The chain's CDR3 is CASSGEVTDTQYF. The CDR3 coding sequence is TGTGCCAGTAGCGGTGAGGTCACAGATACGCAGTATTTT.

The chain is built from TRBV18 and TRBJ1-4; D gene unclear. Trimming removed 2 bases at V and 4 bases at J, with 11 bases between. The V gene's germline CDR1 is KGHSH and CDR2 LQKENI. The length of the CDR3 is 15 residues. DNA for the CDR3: TGTGCCAGCTCACCATCCGGGGATCTTAATGAAAAACTGTTTTTT. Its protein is CASSPSGDLNEKLFF. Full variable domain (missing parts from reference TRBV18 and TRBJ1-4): NAGVMQNPRHLVRRRGQEARLRCSPMKGHSHVYWYRQLPEEGLKFMVYLQKENIIDESGMPKERFSAEFPKEGPSILRIQQVVRGDSAAYFCASSPSGDLNEKLFFGSGTQLSVL.

The CDR3 nucleotides read TGCGCCAGCAGCCAAATCTTCGGGGGGGACACCGGGGAGCTGTTTTTT. Translated, it gives CASSQIFGGDTGELFF. The chain uses TRBV4-1 and TRBJ2-2; 8 nucleotides agree with TRBD2. With V trimmed by 2 bases and J by 3 bases, 5 bases remained unmatched. Germline CDR1 MGHRA, CDR2 YSYEKL. There are 16 residues in the CDR3.

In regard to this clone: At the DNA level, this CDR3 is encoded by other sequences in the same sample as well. CDR3 DNA: TGTGCCAGCAGCCTACAGGGGGCAGGCTACACCTTC. Amino acids: CASSLQGAGYTF. J is TRBJ1-2 and V is TRBV6-5, with TRBD1 matching 9 bases. With 6 bases clipped from V and 8 bases from J, the junction kept 4 bases outside the gene matches. The germline gives CDR1 MNHEY, CDR2 SVGAGI. This CDR3 region has 12 residues.

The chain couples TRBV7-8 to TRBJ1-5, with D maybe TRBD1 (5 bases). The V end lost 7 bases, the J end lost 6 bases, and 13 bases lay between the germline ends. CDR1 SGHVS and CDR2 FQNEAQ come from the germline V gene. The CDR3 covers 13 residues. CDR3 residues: CASTPQGLQPQHF. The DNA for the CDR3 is TGTGCCAGCACCCCCCAGGGTCTTCAGCCCCAGCATTTT.

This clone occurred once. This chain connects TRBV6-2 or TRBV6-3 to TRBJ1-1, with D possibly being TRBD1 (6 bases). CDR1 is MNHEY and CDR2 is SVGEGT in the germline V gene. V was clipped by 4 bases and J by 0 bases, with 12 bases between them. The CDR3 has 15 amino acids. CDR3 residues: CASSLDSTMNTEAFF. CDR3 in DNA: TGTGCCAGCAGTTTGGACAGCACCATGAACACTGAAGCTTTCTTT.

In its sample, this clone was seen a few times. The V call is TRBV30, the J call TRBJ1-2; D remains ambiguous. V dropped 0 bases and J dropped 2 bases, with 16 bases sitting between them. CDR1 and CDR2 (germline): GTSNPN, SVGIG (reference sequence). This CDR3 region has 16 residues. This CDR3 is CAWSVQGGRRNYGYTF. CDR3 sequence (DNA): TGTGCCTGGAGTGTACAAGGCGGCAGGAGGAACTATGGCTACACCTTC.

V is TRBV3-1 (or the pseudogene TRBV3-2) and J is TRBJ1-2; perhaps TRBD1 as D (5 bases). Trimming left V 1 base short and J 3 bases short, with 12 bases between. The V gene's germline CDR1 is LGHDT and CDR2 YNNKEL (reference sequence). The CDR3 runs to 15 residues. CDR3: CASSQVRGSDYGYTF. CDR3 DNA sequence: TGTGCCAGCAGCCAAGTAAGGGGATCGGACTATGGCTACACCTTC.

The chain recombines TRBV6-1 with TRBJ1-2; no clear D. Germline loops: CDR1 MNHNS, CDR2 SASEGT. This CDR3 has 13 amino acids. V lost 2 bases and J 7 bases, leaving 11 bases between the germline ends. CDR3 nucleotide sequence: TGTGCCAGCAGTGAATTCCGCCGGGTTGGCTACACCTTC. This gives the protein CASSEFRRVGYTF.

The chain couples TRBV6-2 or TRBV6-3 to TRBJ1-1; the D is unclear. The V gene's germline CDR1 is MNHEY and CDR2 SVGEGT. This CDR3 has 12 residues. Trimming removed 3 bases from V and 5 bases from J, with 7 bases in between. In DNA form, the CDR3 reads TGTGCCAGCAGTTATGCGGGTACTGAAGCTTTCTTT. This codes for CASSYAGTEAFF.

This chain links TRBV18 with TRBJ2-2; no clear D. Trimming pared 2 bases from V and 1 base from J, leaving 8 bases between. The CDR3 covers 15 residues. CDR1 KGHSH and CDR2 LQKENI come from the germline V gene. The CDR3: CASSPNPGNTGELFF. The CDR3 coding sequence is TGTGCCAGCTCACCAAACCCGGGGAACACCGGGGAGCTGTTTTTT.

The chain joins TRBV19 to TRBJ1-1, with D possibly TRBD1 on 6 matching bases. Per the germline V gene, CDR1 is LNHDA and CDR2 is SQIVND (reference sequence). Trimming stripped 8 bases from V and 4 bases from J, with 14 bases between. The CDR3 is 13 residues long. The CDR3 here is CASATQGRTEAFF. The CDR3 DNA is TGTGCCAGTGCCACACAGGGCCGCACTGAAGCTTTCTTT.

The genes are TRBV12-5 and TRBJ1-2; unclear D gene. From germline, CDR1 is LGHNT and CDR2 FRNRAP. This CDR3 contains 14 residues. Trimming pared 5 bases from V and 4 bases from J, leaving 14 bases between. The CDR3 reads CASGATAGRYGYTF. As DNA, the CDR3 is TGTGCTAGTGGTGCTACTGCGGGCCGCTATGGCTACACCTTC. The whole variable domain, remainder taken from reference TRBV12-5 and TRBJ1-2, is DARVTQTPRHKVTEMGQEVTMRCQPILGHNTVFWYRQTMMQGLELLAYFRNRAPLDDSGMPKDRFSAEMPDATLATLKIQPSEPRDSAVYFCASGATAGRYGYTFGSGTRLTVV.

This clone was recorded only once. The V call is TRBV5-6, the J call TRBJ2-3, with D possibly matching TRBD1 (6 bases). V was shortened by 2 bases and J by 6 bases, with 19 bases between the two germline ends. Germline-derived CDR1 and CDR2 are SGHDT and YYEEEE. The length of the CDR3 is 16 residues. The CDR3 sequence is CASSFRTAYQPDTQYF. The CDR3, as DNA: TGTGCCAGCAGCTTCCGGACAGCCTACCAACCGGATACGCAGTATTTT.

In DNA, the CDR3 is TGTGCCAGCAGCGGCGGTTTATCAAGGCCCCAGCATTTT. Amino acid sequence: CASSGGLSRPQHF. The rearrangement links TRBV2 to TRBJ1-5; D uncertain. The germline V and J ends were trimmed by 6 bases and 9 bases, with 15 bases remaining between them. Germline CDR1 SNHLY, CDR2 FYNNEI. The CDR3 has 13 amino acids.

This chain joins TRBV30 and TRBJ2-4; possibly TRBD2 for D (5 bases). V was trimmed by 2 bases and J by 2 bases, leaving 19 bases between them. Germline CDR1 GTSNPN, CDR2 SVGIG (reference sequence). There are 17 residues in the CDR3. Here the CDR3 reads CAWSSGLGLGTKNIQYF. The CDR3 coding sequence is TGTGCCTGGAGTTCCGGACTCGGATTAGGGACCAAAAACATTCAGTACTTC. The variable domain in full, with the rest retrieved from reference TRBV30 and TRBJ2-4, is SQTIHQWPATLVQPVGSPLSLECTVEGTSNPNLYWYRQAAGRGLQLLFYSVGIGQISSEVPQNLSASRPQDRQFILSSKKLLLSDSGFYLCAWSSGLGLGTKNIQYFGAGTRLSVL.

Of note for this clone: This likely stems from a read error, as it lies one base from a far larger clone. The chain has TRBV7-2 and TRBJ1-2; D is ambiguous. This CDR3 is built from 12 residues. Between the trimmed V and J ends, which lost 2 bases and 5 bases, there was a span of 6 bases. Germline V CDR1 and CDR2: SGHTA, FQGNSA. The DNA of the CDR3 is TGTGCCAGCAGCTTATTCGGGTATGGCTACACCTTC. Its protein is CASSLFGYGYTF.

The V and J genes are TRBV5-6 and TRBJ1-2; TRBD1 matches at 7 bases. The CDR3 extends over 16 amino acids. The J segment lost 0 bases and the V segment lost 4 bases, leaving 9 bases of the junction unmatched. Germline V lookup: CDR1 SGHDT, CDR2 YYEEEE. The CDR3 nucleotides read TGTGCCAGCAGCCCGACCCTGGACAGGCCTAACTATGGCTACACCTTC. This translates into CASSPTLDRPNYGYTF.

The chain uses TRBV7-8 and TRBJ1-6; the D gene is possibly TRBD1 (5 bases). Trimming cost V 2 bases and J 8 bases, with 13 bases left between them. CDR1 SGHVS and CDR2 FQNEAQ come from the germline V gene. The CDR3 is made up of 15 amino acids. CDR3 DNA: TGTGCCAGCAGCTTAATTTCAGGGTCTCATTCACCCCTCCACTTT. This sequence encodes CASSLISGSHSPLHF.

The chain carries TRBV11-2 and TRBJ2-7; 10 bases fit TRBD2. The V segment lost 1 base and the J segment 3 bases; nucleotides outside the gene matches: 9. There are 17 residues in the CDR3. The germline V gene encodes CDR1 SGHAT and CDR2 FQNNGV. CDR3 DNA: TGTGCCAGCAGCTTAGTCGCTAGCGGGGGCCTCCACTACGAGCAGTACTTC. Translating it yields CASSLVASGGLHYEQYF.

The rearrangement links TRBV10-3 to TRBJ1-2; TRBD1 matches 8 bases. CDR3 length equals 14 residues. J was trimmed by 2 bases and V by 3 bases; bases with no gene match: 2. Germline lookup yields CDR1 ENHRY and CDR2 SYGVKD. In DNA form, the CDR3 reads TGTGCCATCAGTGAACAGGGGGGAAACTATGGCTACACCTTC. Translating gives CAISEQGGNYGYTF.